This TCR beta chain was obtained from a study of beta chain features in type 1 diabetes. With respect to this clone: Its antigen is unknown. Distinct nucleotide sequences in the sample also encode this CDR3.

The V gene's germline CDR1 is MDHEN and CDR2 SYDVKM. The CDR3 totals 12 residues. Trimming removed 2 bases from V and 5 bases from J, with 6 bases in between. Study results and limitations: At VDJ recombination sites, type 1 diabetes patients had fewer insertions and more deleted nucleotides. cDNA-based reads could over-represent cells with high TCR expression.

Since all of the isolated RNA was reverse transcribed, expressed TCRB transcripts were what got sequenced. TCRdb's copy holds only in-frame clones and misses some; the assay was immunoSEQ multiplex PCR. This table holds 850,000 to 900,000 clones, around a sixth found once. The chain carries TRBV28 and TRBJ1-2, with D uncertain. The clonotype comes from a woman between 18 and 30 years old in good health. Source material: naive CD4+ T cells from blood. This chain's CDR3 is CASSLGRYGYTF. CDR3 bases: TGTGCCAGCAGTTTAGGTCGATATGGCTACACCTTC.